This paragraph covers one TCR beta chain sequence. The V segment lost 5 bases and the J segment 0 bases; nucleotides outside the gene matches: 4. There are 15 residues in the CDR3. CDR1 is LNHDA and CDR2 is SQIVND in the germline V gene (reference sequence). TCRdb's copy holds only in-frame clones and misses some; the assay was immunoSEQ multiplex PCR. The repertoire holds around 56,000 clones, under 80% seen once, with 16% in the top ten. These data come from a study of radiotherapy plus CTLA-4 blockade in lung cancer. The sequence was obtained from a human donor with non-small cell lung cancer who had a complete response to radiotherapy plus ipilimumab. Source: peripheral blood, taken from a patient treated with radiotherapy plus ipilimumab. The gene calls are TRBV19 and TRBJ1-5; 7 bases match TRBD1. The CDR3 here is CASSPGTDSNQPQHF. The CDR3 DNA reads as TGTGCCAGTAGTCCCGGGACAGATAGCAATCAGCCCCAGCATTTT.